This T cell receptor (beta chain) emerged from a study of PD-1 blockade in classical Hodgkin lymphoma. Regarding the study as a whole: According to reports, newly diagnosed patients had lower baseline TCR diversity than healthy donors, and relapsed/refractory patients had lower baseline TCR diversity still. Baseline diversity resembling that of newly diagnosed patients was seen in complete responders. Undefined causes, possibly disease activity or prior therapy, underlie the repertoire differences. A significant rise in TCR diversity by C4D1 was seen for CD4+ but not CD8+ cells.

The protocol was immunoSEQ multiplex PCR, while the TCRdb copy is restricted to in-frame clones and leaves out a portion. The sample shows about 45,000 clones, roughly 78% of them seen only once. A note on this clone: Its antigen is not known.

The CDR3 length is 14 residues. Looked up from germline, CDR1 is SGHVS and CDR2 is FQNEAQ. Trimming removed 5 bases at V and 1 base at J, with 11 bases between. Each and every patient relapsed after autologous stem cell transplantation, and patients got differing brentuximab vedotin exposure. This specimen was peripheral blood mononuclear cells (PBMCs), taken before the second cycle of nivolumab. This receptor was taken from a human donor with classical Hodgkin lymphoma. The gene calls are TRBV7-8 and TRBJ1-1; weak D call: TRBD1 (5 bases). This CDR3 is CASSPFTGNTEAFF. The CDR3 nucleotides read TGTGCCAGCAGCCCCTTCACAGGGAACACTGAAGCTTTCTTT.